The T cell receptor (beta chain) described here comes from a study of response to subunit inactivated influenza vaccine. Study-wide points: A suggestion made by the authors is that each seasonal influenza vaccination recruits few new T cells.

TCRdb re-called the RT-PCR reads through MiXCR, storing one row per CDR3 protein. The table has 610,000 or so distinct CDR3 sequences, approximately 15% seen once. Notes on this clonotype: Its specificity is unknown.

The source was PBMCs from blood, collected 11 to 12 days after vaccination. The sequence was collected from a man aged 50 to 60 who received an inactivated influenza vaccine.

The CDR3 region has the DNA TGTGCCAGCAGCCCGACTAGCGGGGGGGCCCCAGAGACCCAGTACTTC. As protein: CASSPTSGGAPETQYF. This chain uses TRBV4-2 with TRBJ2-5; 14 nucleotides match TRBD2. The germline V gene encodes CDR1 LGHNA and CDR2 YNFKEQ. The CDR3 is 16 residues long. V was pared by 4 bases and J by 4 bases, with 5 bases of the junction left unmatched.